This entry features one T cell receptor beta chain sequence. Its antigen is not known. This sample was included in a study of cytomegalovirus exposure and HLA in healthy donors. Whole-study findings and limits: Rare TCR sequences predominated, though certain public TCRs were found in many donors. Testing in vitro showed three CMV-associated chains specific for CMV antigens. Researchers counted around 150 TCR beta chains as cytomegalovirus-associated.

Some clones are missing from TCRdb's copy, which holds only in-frame ones; the method was immunoSEQ multiplex PCR. The sample consists of 100,000 to 150,000 clones, about 82% of them appearing once. Germline V gene sequence: CDR1 SNHLY, CDR2 FYNNEI. Between the trimmed V and J ends, which lost 6 bases and 2 bases, there was a span of 15 bases. The CDR3 totals 15 residues. The specimen sequenced was PBMCs. The gene calls are TRBV2 and TRBJ2-3; D possibly corresponds to TRBD1 (6 bases). This receptor was identified in a man in his late teens or twenties in good health and CMV-seronegative. The CDR3 loop is CASSPRDTFTDTQYF. CDR3 coding DNA: TGTGCCAGCAGCCCCCGGGACACTTTCACAGATACGCAGTATTTT.